This T cell receptor beta chain is from a study of chemoradiotherapy in HPV16-positive cancers. Findings and caveats of the study: Candidate HPV-specific clones and E7-related TCR motifs grew in tumor during treatment. Only a couple of HPV16-positive patients supplied the functional HPV-specificity definition.

Germline assignment: CDR1 SQVTM and CDR2 ANQGSEA. This CDR3 is built from 15 residues. V was shortened by 0 bases and J by 1 base, with 12 bases between the two germline ends. Sequencing used immunoSEQ multiplex PCR; TCRdb keeps in-frame clones, though not all of them. Of about 68,000 clones listed, 88% are singletons. This clone has a handful of counts. Its specificity is not known. This sample comprised blood, obtained from a patient who underwent chemoradiotherapy. This chain joins TRBV29-1 and TRBJ1-1; weak D call: TRBD1 (6 bases). The source of this sequence is a human donor with HPV-associated anogenital cancer. CDR3 coding DNA: TGCAGCGTTGAAGACACCGGGGGGGCGAACACTGAAGCTTTCTTT. It is translated as CSVEDTGGANTEAFF.